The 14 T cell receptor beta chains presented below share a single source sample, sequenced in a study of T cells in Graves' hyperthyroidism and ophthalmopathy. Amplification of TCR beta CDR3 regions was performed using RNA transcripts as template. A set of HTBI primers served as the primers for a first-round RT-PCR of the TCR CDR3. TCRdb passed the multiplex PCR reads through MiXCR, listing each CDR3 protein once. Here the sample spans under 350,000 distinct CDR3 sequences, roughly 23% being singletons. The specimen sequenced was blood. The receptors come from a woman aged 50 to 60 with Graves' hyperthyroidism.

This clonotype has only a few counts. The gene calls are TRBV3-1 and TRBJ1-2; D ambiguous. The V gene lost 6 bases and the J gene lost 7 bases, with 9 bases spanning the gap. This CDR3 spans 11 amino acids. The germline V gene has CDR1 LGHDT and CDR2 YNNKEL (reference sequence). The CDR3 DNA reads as TGTGCCAGCAGTTGGCAGCGTGGCTACACCTTC. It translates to CASSWQRGYTF.

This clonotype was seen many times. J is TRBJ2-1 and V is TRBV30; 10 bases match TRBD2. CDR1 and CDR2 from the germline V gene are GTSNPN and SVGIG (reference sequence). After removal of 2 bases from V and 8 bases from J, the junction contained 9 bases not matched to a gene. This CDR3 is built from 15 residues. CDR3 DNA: TGTGCCTGGAGTACCACTAGCGGGATTTTGGATGAGCAGTTCTTC. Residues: CAWSTTSGILDEQFF.

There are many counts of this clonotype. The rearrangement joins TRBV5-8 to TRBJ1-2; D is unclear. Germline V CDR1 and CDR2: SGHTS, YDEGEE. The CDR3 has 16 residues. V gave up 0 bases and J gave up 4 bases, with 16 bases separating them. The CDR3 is CASSLAGQSLIYGYTF. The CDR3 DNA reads TGTGCCAGCAGCTTGGCAGGCCAAAGTCTTATCTATGGCTACACCTTC.

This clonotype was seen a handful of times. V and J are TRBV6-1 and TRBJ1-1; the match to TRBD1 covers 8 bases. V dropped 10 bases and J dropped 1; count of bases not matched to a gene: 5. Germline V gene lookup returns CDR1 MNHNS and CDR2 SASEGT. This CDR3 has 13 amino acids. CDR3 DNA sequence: TGTGCCACCAGGACAGGGCAGAACACTGAAGCTTTCTTT. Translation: CATRTGQNTEAFF.

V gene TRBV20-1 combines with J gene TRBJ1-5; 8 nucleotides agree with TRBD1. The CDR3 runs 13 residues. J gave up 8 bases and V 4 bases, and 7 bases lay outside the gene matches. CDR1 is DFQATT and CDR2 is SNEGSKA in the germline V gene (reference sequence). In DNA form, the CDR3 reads TGCAGTGCTATACAGGGGGTTGGTGAGCCCCAGCATTTT. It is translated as CSAIQGVGEPQHF.

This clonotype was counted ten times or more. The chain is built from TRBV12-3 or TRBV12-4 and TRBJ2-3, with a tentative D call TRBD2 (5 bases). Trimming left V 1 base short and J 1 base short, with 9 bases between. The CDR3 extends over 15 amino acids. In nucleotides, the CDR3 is TGTGCCAGCAGTTTAGGAGGGTGGGGCACAGATACGCAGTATTTT. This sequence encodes CASSLGGWGTDTQYF.

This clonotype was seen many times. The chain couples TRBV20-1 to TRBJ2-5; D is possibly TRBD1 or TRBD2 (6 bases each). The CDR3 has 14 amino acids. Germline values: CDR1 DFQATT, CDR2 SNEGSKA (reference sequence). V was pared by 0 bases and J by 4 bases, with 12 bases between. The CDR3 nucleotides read TGCAGTGCTAGAGATGTCGGGGGCGTAGAGACCCAGTACTTC. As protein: CSARDVGGVETQYF.

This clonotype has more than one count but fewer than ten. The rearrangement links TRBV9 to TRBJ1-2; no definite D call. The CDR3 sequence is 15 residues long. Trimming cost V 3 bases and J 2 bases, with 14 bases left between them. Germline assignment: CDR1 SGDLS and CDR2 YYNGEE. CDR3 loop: CASSASLSGNYGYTF. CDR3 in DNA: TGTGCCAGCAGCGCGAGCCTCAGTGGAAACTATGGCTACACCTTC.

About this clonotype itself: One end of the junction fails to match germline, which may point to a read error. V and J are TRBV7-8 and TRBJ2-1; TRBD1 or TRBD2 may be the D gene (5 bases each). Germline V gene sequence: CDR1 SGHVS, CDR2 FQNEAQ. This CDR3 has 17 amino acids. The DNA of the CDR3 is TGTGCCAGCAGCTCACGGATTCGGGGCAGGGTAGTGGATGAGCAGTCCTTC. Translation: CASSSRIRGRVVDEQSF.

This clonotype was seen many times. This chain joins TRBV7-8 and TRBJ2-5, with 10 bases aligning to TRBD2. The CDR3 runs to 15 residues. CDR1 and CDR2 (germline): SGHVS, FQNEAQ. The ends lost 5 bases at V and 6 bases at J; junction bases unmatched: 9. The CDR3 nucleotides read TGTGCCAGCAGCGGATCTAGCGGGAGTCGCCAGACCCAGTACTTC. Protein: CASSGSSGSRQTQYF.

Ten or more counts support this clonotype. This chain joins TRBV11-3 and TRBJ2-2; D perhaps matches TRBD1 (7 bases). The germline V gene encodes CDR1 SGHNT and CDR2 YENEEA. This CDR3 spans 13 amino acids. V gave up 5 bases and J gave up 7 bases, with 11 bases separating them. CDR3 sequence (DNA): TGTGCCAGCAGCCGACAGGGAGGCGGGGAGCTGTTTTTT. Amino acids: CASSRQGGGELFF.

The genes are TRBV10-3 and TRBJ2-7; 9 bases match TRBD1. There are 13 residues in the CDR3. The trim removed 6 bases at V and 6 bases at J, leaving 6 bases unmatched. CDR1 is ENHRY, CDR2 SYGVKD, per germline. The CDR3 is CAIRPGQGVEQYF. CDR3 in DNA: TGTGCCATCAGACCGGGACAGGGTGTCGAGCAGTACTTC.

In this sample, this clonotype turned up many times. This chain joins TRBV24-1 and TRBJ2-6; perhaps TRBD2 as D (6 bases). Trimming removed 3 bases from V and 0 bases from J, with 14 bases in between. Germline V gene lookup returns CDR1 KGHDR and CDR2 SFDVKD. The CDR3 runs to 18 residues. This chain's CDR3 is CATSDAPGVSSGANVLTF. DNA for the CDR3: TGTGCCACCAGTGATGCGCCGGGGGTAAGCTCTGGGGCCAACGTCCTGACTTTC.

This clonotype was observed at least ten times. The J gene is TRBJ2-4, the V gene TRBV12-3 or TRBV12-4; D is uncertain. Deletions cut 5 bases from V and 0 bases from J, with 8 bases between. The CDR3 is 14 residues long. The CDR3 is CASSPPLAKNIQYF. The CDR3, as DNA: TGTGCCAGCAGTCCTCCCCTAGCCAAAAACATTCAGTACTTC.